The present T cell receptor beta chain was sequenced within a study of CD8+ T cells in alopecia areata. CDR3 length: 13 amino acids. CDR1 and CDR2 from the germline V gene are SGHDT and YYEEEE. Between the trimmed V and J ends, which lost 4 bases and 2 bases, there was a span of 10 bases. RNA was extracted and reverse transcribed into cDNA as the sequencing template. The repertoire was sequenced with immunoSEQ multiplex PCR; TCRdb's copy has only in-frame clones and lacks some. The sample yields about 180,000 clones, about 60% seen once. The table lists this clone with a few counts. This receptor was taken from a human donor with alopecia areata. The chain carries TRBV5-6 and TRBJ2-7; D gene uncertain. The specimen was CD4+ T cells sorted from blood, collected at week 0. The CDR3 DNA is TGTGCCAGCAGCACCGACGTAACCTACGAGCAGTACTTC. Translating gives CASSTDVTYEQYF.